This T cell receptor beta chain was captured in a study of identifying expanded T cells in peripheral blood. The study, taken as a whole, reports: Over two and four weeks, about 15 and 19 clones changed, versus more than 1 between replicates.

CDR1 SGDLS and CDR2 YYNGEE come from the germline V gene. CDR3 length: 13 residues. V lost 0 bases, J lost 7 bases, and 7 bases lay in between. This clone has just one count. The antigen is not known. No infections or other immune events were documented during collection. Measured with immunoSEQ multiplex PCR; TCRdb has only the in-frame clones, and not every one. The data show 100,000 to 150,000 clones, 80% to 90% seen once. This chain links TRBV9 with TRBJ2-2; D is unresolved. Sequenced input: blood. The origin of this receptor is a person aged 18 to 69 in good health. The CDR3 nucleotides read TGTGCCAGCAGCGTAGAACCGGACGGGGAGCTGTTTTTT. It is translated as CASSVEPDGELFF.